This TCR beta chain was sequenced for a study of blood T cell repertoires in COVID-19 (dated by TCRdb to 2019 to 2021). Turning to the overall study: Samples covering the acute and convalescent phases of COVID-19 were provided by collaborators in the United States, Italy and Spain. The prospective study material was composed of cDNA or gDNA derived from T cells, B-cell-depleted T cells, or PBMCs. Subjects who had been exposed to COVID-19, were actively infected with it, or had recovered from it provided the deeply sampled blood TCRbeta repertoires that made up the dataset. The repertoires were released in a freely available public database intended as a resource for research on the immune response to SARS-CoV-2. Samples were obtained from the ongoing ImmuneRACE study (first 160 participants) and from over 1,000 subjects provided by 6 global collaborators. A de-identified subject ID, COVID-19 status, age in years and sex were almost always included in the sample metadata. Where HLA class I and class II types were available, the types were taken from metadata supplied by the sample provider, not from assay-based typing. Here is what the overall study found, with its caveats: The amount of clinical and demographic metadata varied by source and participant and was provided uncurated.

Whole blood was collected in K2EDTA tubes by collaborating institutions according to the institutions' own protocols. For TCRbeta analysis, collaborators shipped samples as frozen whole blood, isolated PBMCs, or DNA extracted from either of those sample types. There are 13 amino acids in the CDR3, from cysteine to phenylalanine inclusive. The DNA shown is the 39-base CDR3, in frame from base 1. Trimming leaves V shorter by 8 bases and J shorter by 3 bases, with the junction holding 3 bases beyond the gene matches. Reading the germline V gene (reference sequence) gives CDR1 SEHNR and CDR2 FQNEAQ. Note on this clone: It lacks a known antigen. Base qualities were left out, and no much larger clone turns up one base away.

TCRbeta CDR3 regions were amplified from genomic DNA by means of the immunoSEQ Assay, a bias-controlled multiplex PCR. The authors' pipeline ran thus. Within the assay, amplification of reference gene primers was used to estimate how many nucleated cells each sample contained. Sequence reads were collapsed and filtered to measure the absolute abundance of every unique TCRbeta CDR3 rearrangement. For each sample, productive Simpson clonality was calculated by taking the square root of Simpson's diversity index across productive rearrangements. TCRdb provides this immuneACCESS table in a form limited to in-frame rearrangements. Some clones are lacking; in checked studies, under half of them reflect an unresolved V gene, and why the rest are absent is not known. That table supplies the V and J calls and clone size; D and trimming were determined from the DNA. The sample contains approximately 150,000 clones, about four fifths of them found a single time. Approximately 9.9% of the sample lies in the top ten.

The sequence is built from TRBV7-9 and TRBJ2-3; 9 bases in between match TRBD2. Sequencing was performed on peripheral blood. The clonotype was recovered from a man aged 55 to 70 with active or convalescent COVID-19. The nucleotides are TGTGCCAGCGGGACTAGCAAGACAGATACGCAGTATTTT. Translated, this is CASGTSKTDTQYF.